This is a list of T cell receptor beta chains from one sample in a study of blood T cell repertoires in COVID-19. Method: immunoSEQ multiplex PCR; TCRdb's copy keeps in-frame clones and lacks some. This sample has approximately 220,000 clones, with approximately 80% found just once. Material: peripheral blood. The receptors originated from a woman in her seventies with acute or convalescent COVID-19. Each CDR3 is given with its conserved first and last residue. The D gene is left open where the match is weak. Clone size is given for some rows only: seen once, a few or many times, or a class if the clone is expanded.

TRBJ2-1 NA TRBV7-6 TRBD1 TGTGCCAGCAGCACCGAGGGACAGTCCACTCGGCTGTTCTTC CASSTEGQSTRLFF
TRBJ2-2 NA TRBV6-6 NA TGTGCCAGCAGTTACGTCAGGGGTATCTCCGGGGAGCTGTTTTTT CASSYVRGISGELFF
TRBJ1-3 NA TRBV7-2 NA TGTGCCAGCAGCTTAGCGCTAAACTCTGGAAACACCATATATTTT CASSLALNSGNTIYF
TRBJ1-5 NA TRBV4-3 NA TGCGCCAGCAGCCTTCGGGGAAATCAGCCCCAGCATTTT CASSLRGNQPQHF
TRBJ1-5 NA TRBV4-1 NA TGCGCCAGCAGCCAAGAGAGCATTCTTAGCAATCAGCCCCAGCATTTT CASSQESILSNQPQHF
TRBJ1-1 NA TRBV28 NA TGTGCCAGCAGTTTTCCTACAGCCACTGAAGCTTTCTTT CASSFPTATEAFF
TRBJ2-1 NA TRBV7-2 NA TGTGCCAGCAGCTTAGTACAGCTCAATGAGCAGTTCTTC CASSLVQLNEQFF
TRBJ1-5 NA TRBV5-6 NA TGTGCCAGCAGCGAGGGTGAGGGCAATCAGCCCCAGCATTTT CASSEGEGNQPQHF
TRBJ1-2 NA TRBV30 TRBD1 TGTGCCTGGAGGGGCCAACAGGGGGACTATGGCTACACCTTC CAWRGQQGDYGYTF
TRBJ1-3 NA TRBV18 NA TGTGCCAGCTCACCACGGGAGGAATCTGGAAACACCATATATTTT CASSPREESGNTIYF
TRBJ2-2 NA TRBV9 NA TGTGCCAGCAGCGTAGGTGGAGTCACCGGGGAGCTGTTTTTT CASSVGGVTGELFF
TRBJ1-5 once TRBV2 TRBD1 TGTGCCAGCAGCTTTACAGGGGCGGGTCAGCCCCAGCATTTT CASSFTGAGQPQHF
TRBJ2-4 NA TRBV7-9 TRBD1 TGTGCCAGCAGCTTAGACCAGGGACAGGGGAGCAAAAACATTCAGTACTTC CASSLDQGQGSKNIQYF
TRBJ1-6 NA TRBV18 NA TGTGCCAGCTCGTTAGAGTCCTATAATTCACCCCTCCACTTT CASSLESYNSPLHF
TRBJ2-2 NA TRBV4-3 NA TGCGCCAGCAGCCAAGATCTTCCCAGCGGTTACGGGGAGCTGTTTTTT CASSQDLPSGYGELFF
TRBJ1-1 NA TRBV6-5 TRBD1 TGTGCCAGCAGTTACTCTGCTGACAGGGCGAACACTGAAGCTTTCTTT CASSYSADRANTEAFF
TRBJ2-7 NA TRBV7-8 TRBD1 TGTGCCAGCAGCTTAGTGACAGGGTCTAACTACGAGCAGTACTTC CASSLVTGSNYEQYF
TRBJ1-3 NA TRBV18 NA TGTGCCAGCTCCCGCAATACAGGGAAGTCTGGAAACACCATATATTTT CASSRNTGKSGNTIYF
TRBJ1-2 NA TRBV3-1/TRBV3-2 NA TGTGCCAGCAGCGTACGTGAGTATGGCTACACCTTC CASSVREYGYTF
TRBJ1-1 NA TRBV7-9 NA TGTGCCAGCAGTTTCCGGGGGGGAAACACTGAAGCTTTCTTT CASSFRGGNTEAFF
TRBJ1-1 NA TRBV29-1 TRBD1 TGCAGCGTCGGACAGGGGGGGACTGAAGCTTTCTTT CSVGQGGTEAFF
TRBJ1-5 NA TRBV27 NA TGTGCCAGCAGTTTATCCCCGGGCGGGAATCAGCCCCAGCATTTT CASSLSPGGNQPQHF
TRBJ1-4 NA TRBV7-2 NA TGTGCCAGCAGCCTAGGTTTGGGGGCGGCTAATGAAAAACTGTTTTTT CASSLGLGAANEKLFF
TRBJ2-2 NA TRBV2 TRBD1 TGTGCCAGCGAAGTCGACAGGGGGAGGACCGGGGAGCTGTTTTTT CASEVDRGRTGELFF
TRBJ2-7 few TRBV7-9 TRBD1 TGTGCCAGCAGCTCCGGGACAGGGTACCACGAGCAGTACTTC CASSSGTGYHEQYF
TRBJ1-5 once TRBV19 TRBD1 TGTGCCAGTAGTATAGGGGACAGCACATCGCCCCAGCATTTT CASSIGDSTSPQHF
TRBJ2-3 once TRBV2 NA TGTGCCAGCAGCCCCGTCCTTAGCACAGATACGCAGTATTTT CASSPVLSTDTQYF
TRBJ2-5 NA TRBV4-3 NA TGCGCCAGCAGCCAAGCTATGCGGGGCCAAGAGACCCAGTACTTC CASSQAMRGQETQYF
TRBJ1-2 NA TRBV28 NA TGTGCCAGCAGTTTTTCGGCTAACTATGGCTACACCTTC CASSFSANYGYTF